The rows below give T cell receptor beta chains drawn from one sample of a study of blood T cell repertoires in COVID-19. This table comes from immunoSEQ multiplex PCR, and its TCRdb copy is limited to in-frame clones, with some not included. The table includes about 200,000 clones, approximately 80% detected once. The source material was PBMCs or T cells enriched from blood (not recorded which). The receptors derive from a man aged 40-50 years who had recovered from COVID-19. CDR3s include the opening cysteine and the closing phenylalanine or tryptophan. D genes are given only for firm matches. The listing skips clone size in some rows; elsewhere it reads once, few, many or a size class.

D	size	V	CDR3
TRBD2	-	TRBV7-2	CASSPRTSGARETQYF
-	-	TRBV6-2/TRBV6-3	CASSFQGYGYTF
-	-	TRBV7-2	CASSPRVYNEQFF
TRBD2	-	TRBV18	CASSPRVPSGTMNTGELFF
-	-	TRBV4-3	CASSPGRGTTDTQYF
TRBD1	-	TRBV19	CASHLGGQISGNTIYF
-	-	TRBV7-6	CASSLAGEGTGELFF
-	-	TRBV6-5	CASSLGVGGYTF
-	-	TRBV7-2	CASSLGAWNYGYTF
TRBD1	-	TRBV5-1	CASSDKWTGANTEAFF
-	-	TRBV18	CASSPSGNTEAFF
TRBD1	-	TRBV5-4	CASSLGIGQGITDTQYF
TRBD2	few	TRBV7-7	CASSPRGGYSAETQYF
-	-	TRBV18	CASSVATNEKLFF
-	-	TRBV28	CASSPPGSLYNEQFF
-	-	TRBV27	CASSLVHGVSSEQYF
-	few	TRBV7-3	CASSLTPSGAYGYTF
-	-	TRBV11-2	CASSLATDTQYF
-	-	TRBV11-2	CASSLSLVGTEAFF
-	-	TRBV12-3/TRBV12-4	CASVAGANYGYTF
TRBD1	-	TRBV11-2	CASSTGTGSYQPQHF
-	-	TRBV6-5	CASSYSREGNTEAFF
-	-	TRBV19	CASSSGQKIYGYTF
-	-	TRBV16	CASTASGENQPQHF
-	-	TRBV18	CASSAGGGEKLFF
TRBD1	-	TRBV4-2	CASSQDWTGTGNTIYF
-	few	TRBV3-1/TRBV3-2	CASSQDWGLLAKNIQYF
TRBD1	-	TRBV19	CASRGTGSTGELFF
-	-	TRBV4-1	CASSQYAGGRNTEAFF
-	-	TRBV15	CATSRDWATDTQYF
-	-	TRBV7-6	CASSLARQGEQYF
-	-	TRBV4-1	CASSQDPQGTYGYTF
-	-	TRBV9	CASSVAQQNTEAFF
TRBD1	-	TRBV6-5	CASSLTGERSPLHF
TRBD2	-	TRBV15	CATSRDGRAGNGELFF
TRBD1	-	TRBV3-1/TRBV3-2	CASSQDFFDRVAFF
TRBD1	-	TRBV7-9	CASSAGTGKNQPQHF
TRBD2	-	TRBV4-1	CASSQPSGRGEQFF
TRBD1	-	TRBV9	CASSAAGTGNTGELFF
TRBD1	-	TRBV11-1	CASSLGGQGLNEAFF
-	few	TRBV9	CASSPLLARETQYF
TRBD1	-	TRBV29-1	CSVPGQGGEKLFF
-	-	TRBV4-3	CASSRGRIMNTEAFF
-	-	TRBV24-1	CATSVPGGSGELFF
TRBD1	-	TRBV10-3	CAISEGTGTDYSAYEQYF
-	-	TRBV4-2	CASSQRRAGVNYGYTF
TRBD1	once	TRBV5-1	CASSLGTGQFGNTIYF
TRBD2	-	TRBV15	CATSNKPGGPQETQYF
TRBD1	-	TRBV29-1	CSVPPPTDRVVQETQYF
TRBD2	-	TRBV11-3	CASSLGTSGTNEQFF
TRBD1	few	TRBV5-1	CASGSGGAGVLNTEAFF
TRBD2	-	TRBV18	CASSPMREGSTDTQYF
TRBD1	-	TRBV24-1	CATSDSGTGGETQYF
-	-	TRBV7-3	CASSPSSTVQQFF
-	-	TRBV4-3	CASSQDLVQGWANVLTF
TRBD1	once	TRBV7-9	CASSSQGGNSPLHF